This is a list of T cell receptor beta chains from one sample in a study of T-cell reconstitution after alpha-beta-depleted transplantation in children. MiXCR, run by TCRdb on the PCR reads, gives a single entry per CDR3 protein. Of around 360,000 distinct CDR3 sequences in the sample, about a tenth were seen once. The material sequenced was PBMCs from the stem cell graft donor, taken from the stem cell graft. The source is a human donor who donated a stem cell graft to a child with acute lymphoblastic leukemia. Each CDR3 is given with its conserved first and last residue. A D gene is named only where the DNA matches it firmly. A row's size may be missing; if present it is once, few, many or a size class.

size: NA
D: TRBD2
V: TRBV7-2
J: TRBJ2-2
CDR3: CASSSGLALNTGELFF
DNA: TGTGCCAGCAGCTCGGGACTAGCTCTGAACACCGGGGAGCTGTTTTTT

size: few
D: TRBD1
V: TRBV9
J: TRBJ2-3
CDR3: CASSVAVTGDPDTQYF
DNA: TGTGCCAGCAGCGTAGCGGTGACAGGGGATCCAGATACGCAGTATTTT

size: many
D: NA
V: TRBV20-1
J: TRBJ2-3
CDR3: CSAPQGAGPTDTQYF
DNA: TGCAGTGCACCACAGGGAGCCGGACCCACAGATACGCAGTATTTT

size: few
D: NA
V: TRBV5-5
J: TRBJ1-1
CDR3: CASSLGYVRATNTEAFF
DNA: TGTGCCAGCAGCTTGGGCTACGTCAGGGCTACGAACACTGAAGCTTTCTTT

size: few
D: NA
V: TRBV10-3
J: TRBJ1-1
CDR3: CAISGREGPDTEAFF
DNA: TGTGCCATCAGTGGGCGGGAGGGCCCTGACACTGAAGCTTTCTTT

size: many
D: NA
V: TRBV7-9
J: TRBJ2-7
CDR3: CASSLDNRAWEQYF
DNA: TGTGCCAGCAGCTTAGATAACAGGGCTTGGGAGCAGTACTTC

size: NA
D: NA
V: TRBV5-1
J: TRBJ2-6
CDR3: CASSLGEFGANGLTF
DNA: TGCGCCAGCAGCTTGGGGGAATTTGGGGCCAACGGCCTGACTTTC

size: many
D: NA
V: TRBV7-3
J: TRBJ2-3
CDR3: CASSLRGFGTQYF
DNA: TGTGCCAGCAGCTTAAGAGGATTTGGTACGCAGTATTTT

size: NA
D: TRBD2
V: TRBV18
J: TRBJ2-2
CDR3: CASSLAGVNTGELFF
DNA: TGTGCCAGCTCACTAGCGGGAGTGAACACCGGGGAGCTGTTTTTT

size: few
D: TRBD2
V: TRBV5-6
J: TRBJ2-1
CDR3: CASSLDLLAGDNEQFF
DNA: TGTGCCAGCAGCTTGGATCTGCTAGCGGGGGACAATGAGCAGTTCTTC

size: many
D: TRBD2
V: TRBV5-1
J: TRBJ2-7
CDR3: CASSFGGLGSQQYF
DNA: TGCGCCAGCAGCTTCGGGGGACTAGGATCCCAGCAGTACTTC

size: NA
D: NA
V: TRBV21-1
J: TRBJ2-7
CDR3: CARPPGTAYEQYF
DNA: TGTGCCAGACCCCCGGGGACGGCCTACGAGCAGTACTTC

size: few
D: NA
V: TRBV12-3/TRBV12-4
J: TRBJ2-7
CDR3: CASSAKPRGLTSYEQYF
DNA: TGTGCCAGCAGTGCAAAACCCAGGGGACTAACCTCCTACGAGCAGTACTTC

size: few
D: NA
V: TRBV29-1
J: TRBJ2-7
CDR3: CSVLTRVNEQYF
DNA: TGCAGCGTATTGACCCGGGTGAACGAGCAGTACTTC

size: NA
D: NA
V: TRBV4-1
J: TRBJ2-7
CDR3: CASSHGGTGSGEQYF
DNA: TGCGCCAGCAGCCATGGGGGTACAGGGTCGGGTGAGCAGTACTTC

size: NA
D: NA
V: TRBV12-3/TRBV12-4
J: TRBJ2-4
CDR3: CASSFGQYKNIQYF
DNA: TGTGCCAGCAGTTTTGGACAGTACAAAAACATTCAGTACTTC

size: many
D: NA
V: TRBV13
J: TRBJ2-7
CDR3: CASSLGQVSSYEQYF
DNA: TGTGCCAGCAGCTTAGGCCAGGTCAGCTCCTACGAGCAGTACTTC

size: NA
D: TRBD1
V: TRBV12-3/TRBV12-4
J: TRBJ1-4
CDR3: CASSPDRDNEKLFF
DNA: TGTGCCAGCAGTCCGGACAGGGATAATGAAAAACTGTTTTTT

size: many
D: TRBD1
V: TRBV4-2
J: TRBJ2-7
CDR3: CASSQFGDRAAYEQYF
DNA: TGTGCCAGCAGCCAGTTCGGGGACAGGGCCGCGTACGAGCAGTACTTC

size: NA
D: TRBD2
V: TRBV6-5
J: TRBJ2-1
CDR3: CASSYSLAGDGYNEQFF
DNA: TGTGCCAGCAGTTACTCTTTAGCGGGAGATGGGTACAATGAGCAGTTCTTC

size: few
D: NA
V: TRBV7-2
J: TRBJ1-1
CDR3: CASSPDRYTEAFF
DNA: TGTGCCAGCAGCCCAGACAGGTACACTGAAGCTTTCTTT

size: NA
D: NA
V: TRBV7-9
J: TRBJ2-1
CDR3: CASSPNRGAVHNEQFF
DNA: TGTGCCAGCAGCCCTAACCGGGGGGCGGTTCACAATGAGCAGTTCTTC

size: few
D: TRBD1
V: TRBV20-1
J: TRBJ1-1
CDR3: CSARGQGAGYTEAFF
DNA: TGCAGTGCTAGAGGGCAGGGGGCAGGATACACTGAAGCTTTCTTT

size: few
D: TRBD2
V: TRBV25-1
J: TRBJ2-5
CDR3: CASSEYAGGKETQYF
DNA: TGTGCCAGCAGTGAATACGCGGGAGGCAAAGAGACCCAGTACTTC

size: few
D: NA
V: TRBV7-2
J: TRBJ2-7
CDR3: CASSLEDFQGHEQYF
DNA: TGTGCCAGCAGCTTAGAGGACTTCCAGGGCCACGAGCAGTACTTC

size: NA
D: NA
V: TRBV27
J: TRBJ2-7
CDR3: CASSDVAVSGPYEQYF
DNA: TGTGCCAGCAGTGACGTCGCGGTCTCAGGGCCCTACGAGCAGTACTTC

size: few
D: NA
V: TRBV6-5
J: TRBJ1-5
CDR3: CASSYYSYNQPQHF
DNA: TGTGCCAGCAGTTATTACAGCTACAATCAGCCCCAGCATTTT

size: few
D: TRBD2
V: TRBV20-1
J: TRBJ2-3
CDR3: CSASDSGRAWDTQYF
DNA: TGCAGTGCTAGTGATAGCGGGAGGGCCTGGGATACGCAGTATTTT

size: many
D: NA
V: TRBV20-1
J: TRBJ1-1
CDR3: CSARGQGRNTEAFF
DNA: TGCAGTGCTAGAGGGCAAGGGAGGAACACTGAAGCTTTCTTT

size: few
D: TRBD2
V: TRBV12-3/TRBV12-4
J: TRBJ2-3
CDR3: CASSLGLAAVSSTDTQYF
DNA: TGTGCCAGCAGTTTAGGACTAGCGGCAGTCTCTAGCACAGATACGCAGTATTTT

size: few
D: NA
V: TRBV6-1
J: TRBJ1-6
CDR3: CASRGGGQLNNSPLHF
DNA: TGTGCCAGCAGGGGCGGCGGGCAGCTAAATAATTCACCCCTCCACTTT

size: many
D: NA
V: TRBV6-1
J: TRBJ2-7
CDR3: CASGRASTYEQYF
DNA: TGTGCCAGCGGCCGTGCGAGTACCTACGAGCAGTACTTC

size: many
D: TRBD2
V: TRBV9
J: TRBJ2-1
CDR3: CASSDPGRGNEQFF
DNA: TGTGCCAGCAGCGACCCGGGGCGGGGGAATGAGCAGTTCTTC

size: many
D: NA
V: TRBV3-1
J: TRBJ1-2
CDR3: CASSQNGRDGYTF
DNA: TGTGCCAGCAGCCAAAACGGAAGGGATGGCTACACCTTC

size: few
D: TRBD1
V: TRBV29-1
J: TRBJ1-2
CDR3: CSVVAGTDLYGYTF
DNA: TGCAGCGTTGTTGCCGGGACAGACCTCTATGGCTACACCTTC

size: many
D: TRBD1
V: TRBV20-1
J: TRBJ1-2
CDR3: CSARDRGGVPLGYTF
DNA: TGCAGTGCTAGAGACCGAGGGGGCGTCCCCTTGGGCTACACCTTC

size: few
D: NA
V: TRBV28
J: TRBJ2-1
CDR3: CASSALVNEQFF
DNA: TGTGCCAGCAGTGCACTAGTCAATGAGCAGTTCTTC

size: few
D: NA
V: TRBV28
J: TRBJ2-3
CDR3: CASRGGTWRTDTQYF
DNA: TGTGCCAGCAGGGGGGGGACATGGCGCACAGATACGCAGTATTTT